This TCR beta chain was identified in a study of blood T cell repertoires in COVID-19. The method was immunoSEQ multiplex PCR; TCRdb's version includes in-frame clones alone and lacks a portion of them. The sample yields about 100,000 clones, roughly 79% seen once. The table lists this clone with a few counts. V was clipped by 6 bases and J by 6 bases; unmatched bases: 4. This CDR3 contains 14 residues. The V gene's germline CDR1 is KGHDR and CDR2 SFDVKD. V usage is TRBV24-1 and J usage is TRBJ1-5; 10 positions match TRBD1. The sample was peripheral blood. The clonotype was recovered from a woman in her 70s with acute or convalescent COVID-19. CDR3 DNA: TGTGCCACCAGTACGACAGGGGGCGGTCAGCCCCAGCATTTT. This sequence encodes CATSTTGGGQPQHF.